This T cell receptor (beta chain) was identified in a study of monozygotic twins with inflammatory bowel disease. Both TCRalpha and TCRbeta cDNA were subjected to two nested PCRs lasting around 15 and 10 cycles. Reanalyzing the 5' RACE reads, TCRdb keeps one entry per CDR3 protein, without DNA. This sample contains a few hundred thousand distinct CDR3 sequences. Study results and caveats: Since immunosuppressive treatments differed, patient repertoires may have gained added variability. No detectable difference in repertoire similarity separated concordant from discordant twins, possibly as a result of limited power.

There are 18 residues in the CDR3. Germline-derived CDR1 and CDR2 are SGHRS and YFSETQ. About this clonotype itself: Antigen unknown.

Input material: blood. This TCR was sampled from a human donor with ulcerative colitis or Crohn's disease, or a healthy co-twin of an affected twin (not recorded which). The chain couples TRBV5-1 to TRBJ2-6; TCRdb selects TRBD1, and the lack of DNA leaves this call unchecked. This chain's CDR3 is CASSSRTGLLSGANVLTF.